The rows below give T cell receptor beta chains drawn from one sample of a study of regulatory T cells in long-lasting Graves disease. From the multiplex PCR reads, TCRdb called clonotypes with MiXCR, one entry per CDR3 protein. The sample lists 200,000 to 250,000 distinct CDR3 sequences; just over 20% were seen once. The sample consisted of peripheral blood mononuclear cells (PBMCs), taken at new diagnosis, from a patient treated with antithyroid drugs. These receptors were obtained from a female donor with Graves disease. Both conserved end residues are part of each CDR3. The order of the fields is CDR3 length, clone size, V gene, D gene, J gene, CDR3 DNA, CDR3 protein. A D gene is named only where the DNA matches it firmly. A clone size is listed for some rows: how often the clone was seen (once, few, many), or a class if it is expanded.

cdr3_length: 15
clone_size: NA
v_call: TRBV7-2
d_call: NA
j_call: TRBJ2-1
cdr3_nt: TGTGCCAGCAGCTCTTTGGGTGGCAGGGGCAATGAGCAGTTCTTC
cdr3_aa: CASSSLGGRGNEQFF

cdr3_length: 13
clone_size: few
v_call: TRBV19
d_call: TRBD1
j_call: TRBJ2-7
cdr3_nt: TGTGCCAGTAGTGCGAAGACAGGGGCCAAGCAGTACTTC
cdr3_aa: CASSAKTGAKQYF

cdr3_length: 15
clone_size: NA
v_call: TRBV6-2/TRBV6-3
d_call: NA
j_call: TRBJ2-2
cdr3_nt: TGTGCCAGCAGTCTTACGAACAGGGAGGCCGGGGAGCTGTTTTTT
cdr3_aa: CASSLTNREAGELFF

cdr3_length: 16
clone_size: many
v_call: TRBV27
d_call: TRBD1
j_call: TRBJ2-1
cdr3_nt: TGTGCCAGCAGTCTGACAGGGGTAGTTTCTTACAATGAGCAGTTCTTC
cdr3_aa: CASSLTGVVSYNEQFF

cdr3_length: 15
clone_size: NA
v_call: TRBV7-9
d_call: NA
j_call: TRBJ2-5
cdr3_nt: TGTGCCAGCAGCTTGACTAGTAGTTGGGGAGAGACCCAGTACTTC
cdr3_aa: CASSLTSSWGETQYF

cdr3_length: 14
clone_size: many
v_call: TRBV7-3
d_call: NA
j_call: TRBJ2-5
cdr3_nt: TGTGCCAGCAGCAGGGGGAGCGGGCAAGAGACCCAGTACTTC
cdr3_aa: CASSRGSGQETQYF

cdr3_length: 13
clone_size: many
v_call: TRBV6-2/TRBV6-3
d_call: NA
j_call: TRBJ2-3
cdr3_nt: TGTGCCAGCAGTTACTACAAGTCGGATACGCAGTATTTT
cdr3_aa: CASSYYKSDTQYF

cdr3_length: 15
clone_size: many
v_call: TRBV15
d_call: NA
j_call: TRBJ2-5
cdr3_nt: TGTGCCACCAGCAGAGATTGGGCAGGAGGAGAGACCCAGTACTTC
cdr3_aa: CATSRDWAGGETQYF

cdr3_length: 15
clone_size: many
v_call: TRBV28
d_call: NA
j_call: TRBJ2-2
cdr3_nt: TGTGCCAGCAGTCCCCCGGGCCCGAACACCGGGGAGCTGTTTTTT
cdr3_aa: CASSPPGPNTGELFF

cdr3_length: 14
clone_size: few
v_call: TRBV5-1
d_call: TRBD1
j_call: TRBJ1-4
cdr3_nt: TGCGCCAGCAGCCTTGACAGGGTCAGGGAAAAACTGTTTTTT
cdr3_aa: CASSLDRVREKLFF

cdr3_length: 16
clone_size: many
v_call: TRBV15
d_call: TRBD1
j_call: TRBJ2-7
cdr3_nt: TGTGCCACCAGCAGAGATCGAGGGACAGGGACCTACGAGCAGTACTTC
cdr3_aa: CATSRDRGTGTYEQYF

cdr3_length: 13
clone_size: many
v_call: TRBV18
d_call: NA
j_call: TRBJ1-2
cdr3_nt: TGTGCCAGCTCACTAACCGGAGGGGATGGCTACACCTTC
cdr3_aa: CASSLTGGDGYTF

cdr3_length: 12
clone_size: many
v_call: TRBV6-2/TRBV6-3
d_call: NA
j_call: TRBJ2-1
cdr3_nt: TGTGCCAGCAGCCCACAGTACAATGAGCAGTTCTTC
cdr3_aa: CASSPQYNEQFF

cdr3_length: 16
clone_size: many
v_call: TRBV4-2
d_call: NA
j_call: TRBJ2-1
cdr3_nt: TGTGCCAGCAGCCTGGGAATAGGAGAGGGCTACAATGAGCAGTTCTTC
cdr3_aa: CASSLGIGEGYNEQFF

cdr3_length: 13
clone_size: NA
v_call: TRBV15
d_call: NA
j_call: TRBJ1-2
cdr3_nt: TGTGCCACCAGCAGAGATATGGTCTATGGCTACACCTTC
cdr3_aa: CATSRDMVYGYTF

cdr3_length: 11
clone_size: many
v_call: TRBV9
d_call: NA
j_call: TRBJ2-5
cdr3_nt: TGTGCCAGCACCCGCGAAGAGACCCAGTACTTC
cdr3_aa: CASTREETQYF

cdr3_length: 16
clone_size: few
v_call: TRBV5-4
d_call: TRBD2
j_call: TRBJ2-1
cdr3_nt: TGTGCCAGCAACCATCGGTTAGCGGGGGCCTCCTTTGAGCAGTTCTTC
cdr3_aa: CASNHRLAGASFEQFF

cdr3_length: 14
clone_size: many
v_call: TRBV6-5
d_call: TRBD1
j_call: TRBJ2-7
cdr3_nt: TGTGCCAGCAGTTCGTTAGACAGGGAATACGAGCAGTACTTC
cdr3_aa: CASSSLDREYEQYF

cdr3_length: 14
clone_size: NA
v_call: TRBV5-1
d_call: TRBD2
j_call: TRBJ2-1
cdr3_nt: TGCGCCAGCAGCGATAGCGGGCGGGAAGAGGAGCAGTTCTTC
cdr3_aa: CASSDSGREEEQFF

cdr3_length: 15
clone_size: NA
v_call: TRBV12-3/TRBV12-4
d_call: NA
j_call: TRBJ2-7
cdr3_nt: TGTGCCAGCACCCTGGGGCCAGGGGACGCCTACGAGCAGTACTTC
cdr3_aa: CASTLGPGDAYEQYF

cdr3_length: 15
clone_size: many
v_call: TRBV7-2
d_call: NA
j_call: TRBJ2-7
cdr3_nt: TGTGCCAGCAGCTTGACGACAGGCTCGGCCTACGAGCAGTACTTC
cdr3_aa: CASSLTTGSAYEQYF

cdr3_length: 15
clone_size: NA
v_call: TRBV7-9
d_call: NA
j_call: TRBJ2-4
cdr3_nt: TGTGCCAGCAGCTCGTGGGACAAAGCCAAAAACATTCAGTACTTC
cdr3_aa: CASSSWDKAKNIQYF

cdr3_length: 13
clone_size: many
v_call: TRBV27
d_call: NA
j_call: TRBJ2-5
cdr3_nt: TGTGCCAGCAGTTCAAACGGCCCAGAGACCCAGTACTTC
cdr3_aa: CASSSNGPETQYF

cdr3_length: 16
clone_size: many
v_call: TRBV5-4
d_call: TRBD2
j_call: TRBJ2-3
cdr3_nt: TGTGCCAGCAGCACCCGACTAGCGGGAGTACCCGATACGCAGTATTTT
cdr3_aa: CASSTRLAGVPDTQYF

cdr3_length: 15
clone_size: few
v_call: TRBV19
d_call: NA
j_call: TRBJ1-4
cdr3_nt: TGTGCCAGTAGTCCCGGAGGGGCAACTAATGAAAAACTGTTTTTT
cdr3_aa: CASSPGGATNEKLFF

cdr3_length: 11
clone_size: many
v_call: TRBV3-1
d_call: NA
j_call: TRBJ2-2
cdr3_nt: TGTGCCAGCAGCCGTTACGGGGAGCTGTTTTTT
cdr3_aa: CASSRYGELFF

cdr3_length: 15
clone_size: NA
v_call: TRBV4-2
d_call: NA
j_call: TRBJ1-2
cdr3_nt: TGTGCCAGCAGCCAAGATGGCAGGCCAGACTATGGCTACACCTTC
cdr3_aa: CASSQDGRPDYGYTF

cdr3_length: 18
clone_size: many
v_call: TRBV28
d_call: TRBD2
j_call: TRBJ2-1
cdr3_nt: TGTGCCAGCAGCCCTCGGACTAGCGGGAGGGCCGCCTACAATGAGCAGTTCTTC
cdr3_aa: CASSPRTSGRAAYNEQFF

cdr3_length: 14
clone_size: many
v_call: TRBV24-1
d_call: NA
j_call: TRBJ2-5
cdr3_nt: TGTGCCACCAGTACAGGGGAGGGAGGAGAGACCCAGTACTTC
cdr3_aa: CATSTGEGGETQYF

cdr3_length: 16
clone_size: many
v_call: TRBV19
d_call: NA
j_call: TRBJ1-1
cdr3_nt: TGTGCCAGTAGTTTCCGGGACGACCTTCTCGGGACTGAAGCTTTCTTT
cdr3_aa: CASSFRDDLLGTEAFF

cdr3_length: 15
clone_size: many
v_call: TRBV6-2/TRBV6-3
d_call: TRBD1
j_call: TRBJ2-7
cdr3_nt: TGTGCCAGCACTCCGGGACAGGGCCTCGTTCACGAGCAGTACTTC
cdr3_aa: CASTPGQGLVHEQYF

cdr3_length: 14
clone_size: few
v_call: TRBV27
d_call: NA
j_call: TRBJ1-2
cdr3_nt: TGTGCCAGCAGCCGACGTGTCAGTAGCTATGGCTACACCTTC
cdr3_aa: CASSRRVSSYGYTF

cdr3_length: 13
clone_size: many
v_call: TRBV24-1
d_call: NA
j_call: TRBJ2-7
cdr3_nt: TGTGCCACCAGTGGATGGGGAGCCTACGAGCAGTACTTC
cdr3_aa: CATSGWGAYEQYF

cdr3_length: 13
clone_size: many
v_call: TRBV6-2/TRBV6-3
d_call: NA
j_call: TRBJ2-4
cdr3_nt: TGTGCCAGCAGTGAGGGACGGCGGGGCATTCAGTACTTC
cdr3_aa: CASSEGRRGIQYF

cdr3_length: 16
clone_size: many
v_call: TRBV5-1
d_call: TRBD1
j_call: TRBJ2-1
cdr3_nt: TGCGCCAGCACCATCGAAGGGACAGGGGGTTACAATGAGCAGTTCTTC
cdr3_aa: CASTIEGTGGYNEQFF

cdr3_length: 17
clone_size: few
v_call: TRBV9
d_call: NA
j_call: TRBJ1-3
cdr3_nt: TGTGCCAGCAGCGTAGAACGGACGGCCTCCTCTGGAAACACCATATATTTT
cdr3_aa: CASSVERTASSGNTIYF

cdr3_length: 16
clone_size: few
v_call: TRBV9
d_call: TRBD2
j_call: TRBJ2-5
cdr3_nt: TGTGCCAGCAGCGTAGACGTAGCGGGGGGGGCAGAGACCCAGTACTTC
cdr3_aa: CASSVDVAGGAETQYF

cdr3_length: 15
clone_size: few
v_call: TRBV11-2
d_call: TRBD1
j_call: TRBJ1-6
cdr3_nt: TGTGCCAGCAGCTTAGCGGGACAGAATAATTCACCCCTCCACTTT
cdr3_aa: CASSLAGQNNSPLHF

cdr3_length: 15
clone_size: NA
v_call: TRBV20-1
d_call: TRBD1
j_call: TRBJ2-7
cdr3_nt: TGCAGTGCTAGAGAGCAGGGGGCAAGCTCCTACGAGCAGTACTTC
cdr3_aa: CSAREQGASSYEQYF

cdr3_length: 15
clone_size: NA
v_call: TRBV7-2
d_call: TRBD1
j_call: TRBJ2-4
cdr3_nt: TGTGCCAGCAGCTTGGGGGAGACAGGGCGGAACATTCAGTACTTC
cdr3_aa: CASSLGETGRNIQYF

cdr3_length: 15
clone_size: many
v_call: TRBV7-2
d_call: NA
j_call: TRBJ2-4
cdr3_nt: TGTGCCAGCAGCAACCGGGACGTTTTGGCTGACATTCAGTACTTC
cdr3_aa: CASSNRDVLADIQYF

cdr3_length: 15
clone_size: many
v_call: TRBV5-1
d_call: TRBD1
j_call: TRBJ1-1
cdr3_nt: TGCGCCAGCAGCCCCGATGGACAGGGTCGGGATGAAGCTTTCTTT
cdr3_aa: CASSPDGQGRDEAFF

cdr3_length: 16
clone_size: many
v_call: TRBV20-1
d_call: NA
j_call: TRBJ2-1
cdr3_nt: TGCAGTGCTAGAGCGATAGCCCCGGGGCTTTACAATGAGCAGTTCTTC
cdr3_aa: CSARAIAPGLYNEQFF

cdr3_length: 13
clone_size: many
v_call: TRBV11-2
d_call: NA
j_call: TRBJ2-7
cdr3_nt: TGTGCCAGCAGCTTAGCAGGGAGAAACGAGCAGTACTTC
cdr3_aa: CASSLAGRNEQYF

cdr3_length: 14
clone_size: many
v_call: TRBV6-2/TRBV6-3
d_call: TRBD2
j_call: TRBJ2-3
cdr3_nt: TGTGCCAGCAGACCACGGGACTACCTAGATACGCAGTATTTT
cdr3_aa: CASRPRDYLDTQYF

cdr3_length: 15
clone_size: many
v_call: TRBV18
d_call: TRBD1
j_call: TRBJ2-5
cdr3_nt: TGTGCCAGCTCAGAAGACAGGGCACGGCAAGAGACCCAGTACTTC
cdr3_aa: CASSEDRARQETQYF

cdr3_length: 16
clone_size: many
v_call: TRBV12-3/TRBV12-4
d_call: NA
j_call: TRBJ2-3
cdr3_nt: TGTGCCAGCACCACCTTTTTTGGGGGGGCAGGAGATACGCAGTATTTT
cdr3_aa: CASTTFFGGAGDTQYF

cdr3_length: 14
clone_size: many
v_call: TRBV29-1
d_call: NA
j_call: TRBJ2-7
cdr3_nt: TGCAGCGTTGAAGTTCGAGCAGGGCGATACGAGCAGTACTTC
cdr3_aa: CSVEVRAGRYEQYF

cdr3_length: 14
clone_size: NA
v_call: TRBV4-2
d_call: NA
j_call: TRBJ2-7
cdr3_nt: TGTGCCAGCAGCCAAGGACTAGAGTTGGACGAGCAGTACTTC
cdr3_aa: CASSQGLELDEQYF

cdr3_length: 18
clone_size: many
v_call: TRBV28
d_call: TRBD1
j_call: TRBJ1-4
cdr3_nt: TGTGCCAGCAGTTTGGCTACGACCCGACAGGGAGAAAGTGAAAAACTGTTTTTT
cdr3_aa: CASSLATTRQGESEKLFF

cdr3_length: 17
clone_size: many
v_call: TRBV4-3
d_call: TRBD2
j_call: TRBJ2-7
cdr3_nt: TGCGCCAGCAGCCAAGATCTGGCTAGCGGGAGTCCCTACGAGCAGTACTTC
cdr3_aa: CASSQDLASGSPYEQYF